These 6 T cell receptor beta chains originate from one sample sequenced in a study of early T cells in non-severe SARS-CoV-2 infection. In TCRdb, the 5' RACE reads were re-called with MiXCR into one record per CDR3 protein. Among about 55,000 distinct CDR3 sequences listed, about 13% were seen once. Sequenced material: whole blood, taken at baseline. All receptors come from an adult who was a healthcare worker with PCR-confirmed SARS-CoV-2 infection or an uninfected control (not recorded which).

The CDR3 DNA reads as TGTGCCAGCAGAACTGGGACGAGCAATCAGCCCCAGCATTTT. Its translation is CASRTGTSNQPQHF. The chain combines TRBV2 with TRBJ1-5; maybe TRBD1 (5 bases). Germline CDR1 and CDR2: SNHLY and FYNNEI. The length of the CDR3 is 14 residues. The ends were cut back, 6 bases at V and 1 base at J, with 10 bases in the middle.

This clonotype appeared a few times. The chain uses TRBV10-3 and TRBJ1-5, with TRBD1 matching over 9 bases. This CDR3 is 12 amino acids long. J gave up 7 bases and V 10 bases, and 5 bases lay outside the gene matches. Germline CDR1 reads ENHRY; CDR2 reads SYGVKD. The CDR3 DNA reads TGTGCCACGCGGACAGGGGAACAGCCCCAGCATTTT. Translation: CATRTGEQPQHF.

This clonotype was seen a handful of times. The V call is TRBV12-3 or TRBV12-4, the J call TRBJ2-7; D is perhaps TRBD1 (6 bases). Trimming cost V 2 bases and J 6 bases, with 14 bases left between them. There are 14 residues in the CDR3. The CDR3 reads CASSLSSRGLEQYF. In DNA, the CDR3 is TGTGCCAGCAGTTTATCGAGCAGGGGCCTCGAGCAGTACTTC.

This clonotype has just one count. V gene TRBV7-2 combines with J gene TRBJ2-7; 9 bases fit TRBD2. The germline V gene has CDR1 SGHTA and CDR2 FQGNSA. The trim removed 5 bases at V and 5 bases at J, leaving 10 bases unmatched. CDR3 length: 15 amino acids. CDR3 sequence reads: CASSRTWSSGNEQYF. CDR3 coding DNA: TGTGCCAGCAGCCGGACATGGTCTAGCGGGAACGAGCAGTACTTC.

V usage is TRBV11-3 and J usage is TRBJ2-5, with D possibly matching TRBD1 (5 bases). CDR3 size: 11 residues. Germline CDR1 SGHNT, CDR2 YENEEA. V was pared by 6 bases and J by 5 bases, with 7 bases between. Here the CDR3 reads CASRQEETQYF. The CDR3, as DNA: TGTGCCAGCAGACAGGAGGAGACCCAGTACTTC.

In its sample, this clonotype was seen many times. The rearrangement uses TRBV29-1 and TRBJ1-2; D is unclear. This CDR3 spans 12 amino acids. In germline, CDR1 is SQVTM, CDR2 ANQGSEA. With 4 bases removed from V and 3 bases from J, the gap between germline ends came to 9 bases. The CDR3: CSVAPGDYGYTF. CDR3 nucleotides: TGCAGCGTTGCGCCCGGGGACTATGGCTACACCTTC.